This T cell receptor beta chain stems from a study of post-analysis software for immune sequencing data. The V segment lost 3 bases and the J segment 13 bases; nucleotides outside the gene matches: 9. The V gene's germline CDR1 is MNHEY and CDR2 SMNVEV (reference sequence). CDR3 size: 14 residues. The TCR beta cDNA libraries carried unique molecular identifiers. TCRdb redid the calling of the PCR reads with MiXCR, one entry per CDR3 protein. The sample records fewer than 900,000 distinct CDR3 sequences, more than 45% being singletons. Whole-study results and caveats: Among a few TRBV segments more frequent in patients than controls were TRBV5-6, TRBV5-1 and TRBV20-1.

Comment on this clonotype: No antigen is known for it.

The rearrangement uses TRBV27 and TRBJ2-5; 12 bases match TRBD2. The TCR comes from a girl aged 10 to 17 with multiple sclerosis. The sequencing sample was made of blood. The CDR3 nucleotides read TGTGCCAGCAGTTTGCCTCCGGGGACTAGCGGGCTGTACTTC. This codes for CASSLPPGTSGLYF.